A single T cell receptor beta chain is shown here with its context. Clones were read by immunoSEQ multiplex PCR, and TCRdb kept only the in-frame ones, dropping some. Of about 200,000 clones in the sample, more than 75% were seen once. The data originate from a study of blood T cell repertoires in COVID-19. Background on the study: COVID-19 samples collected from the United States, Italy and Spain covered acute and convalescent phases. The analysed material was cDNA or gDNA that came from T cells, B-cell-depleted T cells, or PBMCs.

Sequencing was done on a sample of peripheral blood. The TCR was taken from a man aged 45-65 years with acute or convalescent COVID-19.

The CDR3 DNA reads as TGTGCCCTAAAGAGGGACTTAAGCGACACTGAAGCTTTCTTT. Translating gives CALKRDLSDTEAFF. This chain links TRBV6-5 with TRBJ1-1; possibly TRBD1 for D (5 bases). The CDR3 covers 14 residues. Germline V gene sequence: CDR1 MNHEY, CDR2 SVGAGI. Trimming pared 11 bases from V and 3 bases from J, leaving 19 bases between.